This T cell receptor beta chain is from a study of OX40 agonist ivuxolimab in advanced cancers. Study overall: Cohort: approximately 83% men, mean age about 60, aged about 20 to 79. Three patients got partial responses; one had hepatocellular carcinoma and two had cutaneous melanoma.

This CDR3 contains 15 residues. Germline CDR1 LNHDA, CDR2 SQIVND (reference sequence). J gave up 5 bases and V 3 bases, and 6 bases lay outside the gene matches. Sampling times: baseline, cycle 4 day 1, cycle 7 day 1. The method was immunoSEQ multiplex PCR; TCRdb's version includes in-frame clones alone and lacks a portion of them. In the table there are under 65,000 clones, 89% of which are singletons. The chain combines TRBV19 with TRBJ2-2; TRBD2 matches at 7 bases. This sequence was found in an adult with an advanced solid tumor such as melanoma, head and neck, liver or kidney cancer. The sequencing here drew on CD4+ or CD8+ T cells sorted from blood, taken in a trial of the OX40 agonist ivuxolimab. CDR3 sequence: CASSIPRLATGELFF. DNA for the CDR3: TGTGCCAGTAGTATTCCGAGACTAGCTACCGGGGAGCTGTTTTTT.